This T cell receptor (beta chain) was profiled in a study of regulatory T cells in long-lasting Graves disease. The time point here: newly diagnosed GD, antithyroid drugs for less than 3 months. PBMC-derived RNA was used for the TCR library. The CDR3 length is 16 residues. Germline V gives CDR1 LNHNV, CDR2 YYDKDF (reference sequence). V lost 1 base and J 0 bases, leaving 13 bases between the germline ends. Researchers made TCR beta libraries by using iRepertoire HTBI primers and running Arm-PCR on CDR3 regions. Each CDR3 protein is one row after TCRdb ran MiXCR on the multiplex PCR reads. The profile shows hundreds of thousands of distinct CDR3 sequences, about 13% of them singletons. This clonotype was seen many times. These data were also filed under a second study, of T cells in Graves' hyperthyroidism and ophthalmopathy. That paper notes: First-round RT-PCR of the TCR CDR3 relied on the HTBI primer set. Expanded thyroid clonotypes (above 0.001) were mostly also found in blood.

The sequence was obtained from a man aged 30 to 45 with Graves disease. The chain uses TRBV15 and TRBJ2-7, with D perhaps given as TRBD1 or TRBD2 (5 bases each). The input for sequencing was peripheral blood mononuclear cells (PBMCs), taken at new diagnosis, from a patient treated with antithyroid drugs. CDR3 sequence reads: CATSRGLGRNSYEQYF. As DNA, the CDR3 is TGTGCCACCAGCAGAGGACTGGGACGGAACTCCTACGAGCAGTACTTC.